The rows below give T cell receptor beta chains drawn from one sample of a study of T cell repertoires in cytomegalovirus infection. Their specific antigens are unknown. A single record per CDR3 protein comes from TCRdb applying MiXCR to the reads. The top ten clones hold roughly 12% of a sample with 650,000 to 900,000 distinct CDR3 sequences, approximately 32% of them seen once. The source was cultured CD8+ T cells from PBMCs, collected from culture after CMV antigen stimulation. These receptors came from a human donor in good health (CMV status not recorded). Some clones in this sample may be carry-over from other donors' samples. Each CDR3 is given with its conserved first and last residue. A D gene is named only where the DNA matches it firmly. Size is stated for part of the rows, as once, few or many counts, or as a class when the clone is expanded.

d_call	v_call	j_call	clone_size	cdr3_length	cdr3_aa	cdr3_nt
NA	TRBV6-2/TRBV6-3	TRBJ1-4	NA	15	CASRHPSATNEKLFF	TGTGCCAGCAGACACCCGTCTGCAACTAATGAAAAACTGTTTTTT
NA	TRBV12-3/TRBV12-4	TRBJ2-3	NA	15	CASSSGRIITDTQYF	TGTGCCAGCAGTTCAGGGCGGATTATCACAGATACGCAGTATTTT
NA	TRBV7-6	TRBJ2-2	many	17	CASSRSKTGGSVGELFF	TGTGCCAGCAGCCGATCTAAGACAGGAGGTTCAGTCGGGGAGCTGTTTTTT
NA	TRBV12-3/TRBV12-4	TRBJ1-6	few	16	CASSGIGDSYNSPLHF	TGTGCCAGCAGTGGGATAGGGGACTCCTATAATTCACCCCTCCACTTT
NA	TRBV19	TRBJ1-3	few	15	CASSTRTYSGNTIYF	TGTGCCAGTAGTACGCGGACCTACAGTGGAAACACCATATATTTT
TRBD1	TRBV19	TRBJ2-3	NA	17	CASSIDWTGGVADTQYF	TGTGCCAGTAGTATAGATTGGACAGGGGGCGTCGCAGATACGCAGTATTTT
TRBD1	TRBV7-9	TRBJ2-7	many	15	CASSLVSQGDYEQYF	TGTGCCAGCAGCTTAGTGTCGCAGGGGGACTACGAGCAGTACTTC
NA	TRBV11-3	TRBJ1-6	few	14	CANPVGPLYSPLHF	TGTGCCAACCCCGTGGGTCCTCTTTATTCACCCCTCCACTTT
NA	TRBV7-9	TRBJ1-1	NA	15	CASSLPRDWATEAFF	TGTGCCAGCAGCTTACCCCGGGATTGGGCTACTGAAGCTTTCTTT
NA	TRBV27	TRBJ1-5	NA	12	CASGRGNQPQHF	TGTGCCAGCGGAAGGGGGAATCAGCCCCAGCATTTT
NA	TRBV6-6	TRBJ2-1	NA	11	CASSVSGEQFF	TGTGCCAGCAGTGTCAGTGGGGAGCAGTTCTTC
NA	TRBV7-6	TRBJ1-2	few	15	CASSLLGAPLYGYTF	TGTGCCAGCAGCTTACTTGGGGCACCTCTCTATGGCTACACCTTC
NA	TRBV19	TRBJ1-2	NA	14	CASSIDDWMDGYTF	TGTGCCAGTAGTATAGACGACTGGATGGATGGCTACACCTTC
NA	TRBV28	TRBJ1-1	few	16	CASSLAQPSWDTEAFF	TGTGCCAGCAGTTTAGCACAGCCCTCCTGGGACACTGAAGCTTTCTTT
TRBD2	TRBV27	TRBJ2-1	NA	16	CASSLGGGGLYNEQFF	TGTGCCAGCAGTCTTGGTGGCGGGGGGCTCTACAATGAGCAGTTCTTC
TRBD2	TRBV2	TRBJ2-5	NA	18	CASSGLSAGGMYQETQYF	TGTGCCAGCAGTGGGTTGTCAGCGGGGGGGATGTACCAAGAGACCCAGTACTTC
NA	TRBV14	TRBJ2-3	NA	15	CASSQARRFTDTQYF	TGTGCCAGCAGCCAAGCCCGACGGTTCACAGATACGCAGTATTTT
NA	TRBV19	TRBJ2-2	few	14	CASSISQNTGELFF	TGTGCCAGTAGTATAAGTCAGAACACCGGGGAGCTGTTTTTT
NA	TRBV4-2	TRBJ1-1	NA	14	CASSQDMLNTEAFF	TGTGCCAGCAGCCAAGATATGTTGAACACTGAAGCTTTCTTT
NA	TRBV6-1	TRBJ2-7	few	12	CASVVGPYEQYF	TGTGCCAGCGTGGTGGGCCCCTACGAGCAGTACTTC
TRBD2	TRBV3-1	TRBJ2-3	few	18	CASSQDMLAGGRTDTQYF	TGTGCCAGCAGCCAAGATATGCTAGCGGGGGGGCGTACAGATACGCAGTATTTT
NA	TRBV7-9	TRBJ2-2	NA	15	CASSLVGEVTGELFF	TGTGCCAGCAGCTTAGTTGGAGAGGTCACCGGGGAGCTGTTTTTT
TRBD2	TRBV7-6	TRBJ2-2	few	20	CAIKARTSGGAGGNTGELFF	TGTGCCATAAAGGCCCGGACTAGCGGGGGGGCCGGGGGTAACACCGGGGAGCTGTTTTTT
NA	TRBV4-3	TRBJ1-1	once	15	CASSQDPGLYTEAFF	TGCGCCAGCAGCCAAGATCCAGGGCTTTATACTGAAGCTTTCTTT
NA	TRBV19	TRBJ2-7	NA	14	CASSPEAGLDEQYF	TGTGCCAGTAGCCCCGAGGCAGGGCTCGACGAGCAGTACTTC
NA	TRBV27	TRBJ1-6	NA	13	CASSLRDGSPLHF	TGTGCCAGCAGTTTACGGGACGGTTCACCCCTCCACTTT
NA	TRBV7-8	TRBJ2-1	many	14	CASSLEGRYNEQFF	TGTGCCAGCAGCTTAGAGGGTCGGTACAATGAGCAGTTCTTC
NA	TRBV15	TRBJ2-1	NA	15	CVTSRERSSYNEQFF	TGTGTCACCAGCAGAGAAAGGAGTTCCTACAATGAGCAGTTCTTC
TRBD2	TRBV5-6	TRBJ2-3	few	15	CASSNGLVGTDTQYF	TGTGCCAGCAGCAACGGACTAGTGGGCACAGATACGCAGTATTTT